This T cell receptor (beta chain) is from a study of blood T cell repertoires in COVID-19. Background on the study: Collection of acute and convalescent COVID-19 samples took place in the United States, Italy and Spain.

Study processing details: Amplification of reference gene primers provided the estimated nucleated cell counts. Only in-frame clones appear in the TCRdb table, and some are missing; sequencing was by immunoSEQ multiplex PCR. That table gives V, J and clone size, and the DNA gave D and trimming. The sample holds about 120,000 clones, 90% seen once. There are 16 residues in the CDR3. V lost 0 bases, J lost 2 bases, and 14 bases lay in between. Germline V gives CDR1 LGHNA, CDR2 YNFKEQ. The clonotype was recovered from a woman in her sixties or seventies with COVID-19, enrolled during active disease. Sequencing input: peripheral blood. The V gene is TRBV4-2, the J gene TRBJ2-7; D might be TRBD2 (6 bases). In DNA form, the CDR3 reads TGTGCCAGCAGCCAAGATTGGGCGGGACCAGCCTACGAGCAGTACTTC. It codes for CASSQDWAGPAYEQYF.